Below are 15 T cell receptor beta chains sequenced from a single sample in a study of spatial heterogeneity in lung cancer (dated by TCRdb to between 2018 and 2020). Preparation of the library involved 5' RACE. Instrument used: NextSeq 500. TCRdb took the public reads, trimmed them with fastp at Q25, ran MiXCR for clone calling and kept in-frame beta chains. Entries that share a CDR3 protein sequence are merged under the most common genes and DNA. The sample yields 35,000 to 45,000 distinct CDR3 sequences; 5% to 5.5% were counted once. The ten largest clones take up roughly 27% of the sample. According to the study, the label for this sample's time point signals: sample taken at primary tumor resection. The sample here was PBMCs, taken at surgery. All receptors derive from a female donor with early-stage non-small cell lung cancer.

Ten or more counts support this clonotype. V usage is TRBV4-3 and J usage is TRBJ2-7; D remains ambiguous. CDR1 is LGHNA and CDR2 is YSLEER in the germline V gene. V was pared by 0 bases and J by 3 bases, with 12 bases between. The CDR3 sequence is 15 residues long. CDR3 protein: CASSQDIVGDYEQYF. The CDR3 nucleotides read TGCGCCAGCAGCCAAGATATAGTTGGGGACTACGAGCAGTACTTC.

This clonotype has a count of ten or more. The DNA of the CDR3 is TGTGCCAGCAGTGGAGGGCCTGGGGCCAACGTCCTGACTTTC. Translation: CASSGGPGANVLTF. This chain connects TRBV12-3 or TRBV12-4 to TRBJ2-6, with a weak D call TRBD2 (6 bases). The CDR3 extends over 14 amino acids. The V and J ends lost 5 bases and 2 bases respectively, with 7 bases between them.

This clonotype was picked up many times. The rearrangement uses TRBV7-9 and TRBJ1-1; D call uncertain. The germline CDR1 and CDR2 sequences are SEHNR and FQNEAQ (reference sequence). Trimming left V 3 bases short and J 8 bases short, with 13 bases between. The CDR3 covers 13 residues. In DNA form, the CDR3 reads TGTGCCAGCAGCTTCGAAAATGAAGGCGAAGCTTTCTTT. It specifies CASSFENEGEAFF.

This clonotype has more than one count but fewer than ten. The chain couples TRBV7-8 to TRBJ2-1; D is unclear. The CDR3 loop spans 13 amino acids. The germline gives CDR1 SGHVS, CDR2 FQNEAQ. The germline V and J ends were trimmed by 1 base and 15 bases, with 16 bases remaining between them. In DNA form, the CDR3 reads TGTGCCAGCAGCTTAGTCACCGGACCTGGGCGGTTCTTC. This translates into CASSLVTGPGRFF. Full variable domain (missing parts from reference TRBV7-8 and TRBJ2-1): GAGVSQSPRYKVAKRGQDVALRCDPISGHVSLFWYQQALGQGPEFLTYFQNEAQLDKSGLPSDRFFAERPEGSVSTLKIQRTQQEDSAVYLCASSLVTGPGRFFGPGTRLTVL.

This chain connects TRBV5-1 to TRBJ2-3, with D possibly matching TRBD1 (5 bases). V lost 4 bases and J lost 6, with 15 bases in between. Germline V CDR1 and CDR2: SGHRS, YFSETQ. The CDR3 totals 14 residues. The CDR3, as DNA: TGCGCCAGCAGCCACGACAGTGGCGCGGATACGCAGTATTTT. Amino acid sequence: CASSHDSGADTQYF.

This clonotype was found many times. This chain connects TRBV5-5 to TRBJ1-1; no reliable D call. V gave up 0 bases and J gave up 1 base, with 7 bases separating them. The CDR3 sequence is 14 residues long. Germline CDR1 and CDR2: SGHKS and YYEKEE (reference sequence). This chain's CDR3 is CASSLDSSNTEAFF. The CDR3 DNA reads TGTGCCAGCAGCTTGGACAGCTCGAACACTGAAGCTTTCTTT.

This clonotype was observed many times. The J gene is TRBJ2-7, the V gene TRBV3-1; tentative D call: TRBD2 (5 bases). The CDR3 runs to 12 residues. Trimming left V 4 bases short and J 6 bases short, with 10 bases between. Germline V gives CDR1 LGHDT, CDR2 YNNKEL (reference sequence). The CDR3 here is CASSLVEGEQYF. Here the CDR3 DNA reads TGTGCCAGCAGCCTGGTTGAGGGCGAGCAGTACTTC.

This clonotype has a count of ten or more. V is TRBV27 and J is TRBJ1-1, with D possibly TRBD1 on 5 matching bases. The germline gives CDR1 MNHEY, CDR2 SMNVEV (reference sequence). V lost 3 bases, J lost 4 bases, and 15 bases lay in between. CDR3 length: 15 residues. The CDR3 DNA reads as TGTGCCAGCAGTTTCGTGGGTTCAGGGACCACTGAAGCTTTCTTT. Translating gives CASSFVGSGTTEAFF.

This clonotype was counted at least ten times. V is TRBV29-1 and J is TRBJ2-2, with D possibly being TRBD1 (6 bases). CDR3 length equals 11 residues. Trimming removed 4 bases at V and 8 bases at J, with 8 bases between. Germline loops: CDR1 SQVTM, CDR2 ANQGSEA. CDR3 in DNA: TGCAGCGTTGCAGGGGCGGGGGAGCTGTTTTTT. It encodes CSVAGAGELFF.

This clonotype was seen many times. This chain joins TRBV5-5 and TRBJ1-5; D may be TRBD1 (5 bases). V dropped 1 base and J dropped 3 bases, with 8 bases sitting between them. The length of the CDR3 is 14 residues. From germline, CDR1 is SGHKS and CDR2 YYEKEE (reference sequence). Here the CDR3 DNA reads TGTGCCAGCAGCTTGAAAGGGGTCAATCAGCCCCAGCATTTT. This gives the protein CASSLKGVNQPQHF.

This clonotype was detected only a few times. The gene calls are TRBV10-3 and TRBJ1-6; no definite D call. Trimming took 3 bases from V and 7 from J, leaving 7 bases between them. The CDR3 sequence is 13 residues long. In germline, CDR1 is ENHRY, CDR2 SYGVKD. The CDR3 DNA reads as TGTGCCATCAGTGAACAGAACAATTCACCCCTCCACTTT. It translates to CAISEQNNSPLHF.

This clonotype has ten or more counts. The chain uses TRBV5-1 and TRBJ2-5; 12 positions match TRBD2. Germline V CDR1 and CDR2: SGHRS, YFSETQ. J lost 5 bases, V lost 4 bases, and 9 bases had no gene match. There are 16 residues in the CDR3. The CDR3 region is CASSVRPGLAGETQYF. The CDR3 DNA reads as TGCGCCAGCAGCGTCCGGCCGGGACTAGCGGGCGAGACCCAGTACTTC.

This chain links TRBV20-1 with TRBJ1-4, with no clear D. The CDR3 has 12 amino acids. The germline CDR1 and CDR2 sequences are DFQATT and SNEGSKA (reference sequence). Trimming took off 6 bases at V and 11 bases at J, with 16 bases between the two ends. CDR3 coding DNA: TGCAGTGCCGAAGAAACAGTGACGAAACTGTTTTTT. It encodes CSAEETVTKLFF.

The sample holds many counts of this clonotype. The chain recombines TRBV7-9 with TRBJ2-1; no firm D call. V lost 7 bases and J lost 2, with 12 bases in between. Looked up from germline, CDR1 is SEHNR and CDR2 is FQNEAQ (reference sequence). The CDR3 totals 14 residues. The CDR3 nucleotides read TGTGCCAGCACCCCACCGGGCCCCTACAATGAGCAGTTCTTC. This codes for CASTPPGPYNEQFF.

This clonotype was picked up a small number of times. The chain combines TRBV6-6 with TRBJ2-5, with 10 bases lining up with TRBD2. CDR3 length equals 17 residues. CDR1 and CDR2 from the germline V gene are MNHNY and SVGAGI (reference sequence). With V trimmed by 0 bases and J by 3 bases, 7 bases remained unmatched. Here the CDR3 reads CASSYSMALAGEETQYF. The CDR3 coding sequence is TGTGCCAGCAGTTACTCGATGGCCCTAGCGGGGGAAGAGACCCAGTACTTC.